The 10 T cell receptor beta chains reported below all come from one sample, sequenced in a study of blood T cell repertoires in COVID-19. Produced via immunoSEQ multiplex PCR; TCRdb's table is partial and in-frame only. This table has a few hundred thousand clones, over 80% appearing once. Sample: peripheral blood. The source of these receptors is a man in his 60s who had recovered from COVID-19.

The chain uses TRBV10-1 and TRBJ1-1, with 7 positions matching TRBD1. The germline CDR1 and CDR2 sequences are WNHNN and SYGVQD (reference sequence). The ends lost 0 bases at V and 5 bases at J; junction bases unmatched: 6. The CDR3 length is 15 residues. The DNA of the CDR3 is TGCGCCAGCAGTGAGTCGCATAGGGGGCGGACTGAAGCTTTCTTT. This sequence encodes CASSESHRGRTEAFF.

The chain is built from TRBV19 and TRBJ2-2, with 9 bases lining up with TRBD2. Germline assignment: CDR1 LNHDA and CDR2 SQIVND (reference sequence). Unmatched junction bases numbered 6, after V lost 4 bases and J lost 6 bases. The length of the CDR3 is 15 residues. This CDR3 is CASSNLLAGAGELFF. The CDR3 DNA sequence: TGTGCCAGTAGTAATTTACTAGCGGGCGCCGGGGAGCTGTTTTTT.

This clone occurred many times. This chain uses TRBV28 with TRBJ2-3, with 11 bases aligning to TRBD2. Germline CDR1 and CDR2: MDHEN and SYDVKM. V was pared by 3 bases and J by 2 bases, with 4 bases of the junction left unmatched. CDR3 length: 16 amino acids. The CDR3 coding sequence is TGTGCCAGCAGTTTTCTAGCGGGGGGCTACACAGATACGCAGTATTTT. Encoded protein: CASSFLAGGYTDTQYF.

J is TRBJ2-5 and V is TRBV18; TRBD1 aligns across 7 bases. This CDR3 is built from 15 residues. The germline V gene has CDR1 KGHSH and CDR2 LQKENI. The V and J ends lost 3 bases and 4 bases, in that order; junction bases with no gene match: 8. CDR3 sequence reads: CASSPDDRAGETQYF. The CDR3 DNA reads as TGTGCCAGCTCACCCGACGACAGGGCTGGAGAGACCCAGTACTTC.

The V gene is TRBV6-4, the J gene TRBJ2-7, with a possible D match to TRBD1 (5 bases). Deletions cut 4 bases from V and 2 bases from J, with 6 bases between. Germline V lookup: CDR1 MRHNA, CDR2 SNTAGT. The CDR3 totals 12 residues. CDR3 sequence reads: CASSVTAYEQYF. The CDR3 coding sequence is TGTGCCAGCAGTGTGACAGCCTACGAGCAGTACTTC.

This clone occurred a few times. CDR3 in amino acids: CASSENRDRGYEQYF. The CDR3 DNA is TGTGCCAGCAGTGAAAACCGGGACAGGGGTTACGAGCAGTACTTC. The chain has TRBV2 and TRBJ2-7; 10 positions match TRBD1. V shed 2 bases, J shed 4 bases, and the junction held 5 bases outside the gene matches. This CDR3 spans 15 amino acids. CDR1 SNHLY and CDR2 FYNNEI come from the germline V gene.

V is TRBV9 and J is TRBJ2-3; tentatively, D is TRBD1 (5 bases). CDR3 length: 16 residues. CDR1 is SGDLS, CDR2 YYNGEE, per germline. The germline V and J ends were trimmed by 0 bases and 2 bases, with 13 bases remaining between them. The CDR3 bases are TGTGCCAGCAGCGTAGGGGGCGGTGGGCCCACAGATACGCAGTATTTT. Encoded protein: CASSVGGGGPTDTQYF.

Details on this clone: Additional DNA sequences in this sample encode the identical CDR3. The chain uses TRBV27 and TRBJ1-3; tentatively, D is TRBD1 (5 bases). V was shortened by 2 bases and J by 3 bases, with 8 bases between the two germline ends. There are 14 residues in the CDR3. Germline V gene data show CDR1 as MNHEY and CDR2 as SMNVEV (reference sequence). In nucleotides, the CDR3 is TGTGCCAGCAGTTTAAGGGGTGGTGGAAACACCATATATTTT. As protein: CASSLRGGGNTIYF.

CDR3 loop: CASSLFAGPNEQYF. Written as DNA, the CDR3 is TGTGCCAGCAGCTTGTTTGCAGGGCCGAACGAGCAGTACTTC. The rearrangement uses TRBV7-8 and TRBJ2-7; D possibly corresponds to TRBD1 (5 bases). The V gene lost 3 bases and the J gene lost 5 bases, with 14 bases spanning the gap. Looked up from germline, CDR1 is SGHVS and CDR2 is FQNEAQ. The CDR3 covers 14 residues.

V gene TRBV28 combines with J gene TRBJ2-7; the match to TRBD1 covers 9 bases. Germline CDR1 reads MDHEN; CDR2 reads SYDVKM. The junction had 4 bases not matched to a gene; V was cut back by 4 bases and J by 3 bases. The CDR3 has 14 residues. The CDR3 bases are TGTGCCAGCAGTTGGGACAGGGATCTCTACGAGCAGTACTTC. Its translation: CASSWDRDLYEQYF. Supplemented by reference TRBV28 and TRBJ2-7, the full variable domain reads DVKVTQSSRYLVKRTGEKVFLECVQDMDHENMFWYRQDPGLGLRLIYFSYDVKMKEKGDIPEGYSVSREKKERFSLILESASTNQTSMYLCASSWDRDLYEQYFGPGTRLTVT.